This is a list of T cell receptor beta chains from one sample in a study of T cells in severe cutaneous drug reactions. TCRdb reprocessed the multiplex PCR reads; each CDR3 protein has one entry and no DNA is given. Its clone listing holds tens of thousands of distinct CDR3 sequences. The sequenced material came from PBMCs. The receptors were sampled from a human donor with toxic epidermal necrolysis, a severe cutaneous drug reaction. Both conserved end residues are part of each CDR3. Clone size is given for some rows only: seen once, a few or many times, or a class if the clone is expanded.

V: TRBV19
size: NA
J: TRBJ1-5
CDR3: CASSISGTDYSNQPQHF

V: TRBV7-8
size: NA
J: TRBJ2-7
CDR3: CASSPSRALSYEQYF

V: TRBV28
size: NA
J: TRBJ2-6
CDR3: CASSFPGTGANVLTF

V: TRBV4-3
size: NA
J: TRBJ1-2
CDR3: CASSHDQGFGYTF

V: TRBV20-1
size: NA
J: TRBJ2-3
CDR3: CSAPGPYSSDTQYF

V: TRBV24-1
size: NA
J: TRBJ2-1
CDR3: CATSDFSREDRNEQFF

V: TRBV5-1
size: NA
J: TRBJ1-1
CDR3: CASSLVPPQNTEAFF

V: TRBV18
size: NA
J: TRBJ2-1
CDR3: CASSSWQTTRFYNEQFF

V: TRBV20-1
size: NA
J: TRBJ2-3
CDR3: CSAQRESPTDTQYF

V: TRBV29-1
size: NA
J: TRBJ1-2
CDR3: CSAKTDYGYTF

V: TRBV18
size: medium-sized
J: TRBJ1-1
CDR3: CASSPTLGGTEGEAFF

V: TRBV15
size: NA
J: TRBJ2-7
CDR3: CATSRSGSYEQYF

V: TRBV29-1
size: NA
J: TRBJ2-1
CDR3: CSVLIRDNGNRRSYNEQFF

V: TRBV5-1
size: NA
J: TRBJ2-7
CDR3: CASSLSAYEQYF

V: TRBV20-1
size: NA
J: TRBJ2-1
CDR3: CSARDPTGGIAGVKWDEQFF

V: TRBV20-1
size: NA
J: TRBJ2-7
CDR3: CSAREKWSGKVGEQYF

V: TRBV6-5
size: NA
J: TRBJ2-1
CDR3: CASSYGPKQFF

V: TRBV12-3/TRBV12-4
size: NA
J: TRBJ2-1
CDR3: CASSPIGSYNEQFF

V: TRBV19
size: NA
J: TRBJ2-7
CDR3: CASSISGGGGSEQYF

V: TRBV11-2
size: NA
J: TRBJ2-7
CDR3: CASSLRGGRPSYEQYF

V: TRBV12-3/TRBV12-4
size: NA
J: TRBJ1-2
CDR3: CASSRTGRAVEGYTF

V: TRBV19
size: NA
J: TRBJ1-5
CDR3: CASSAGVSSNQPQHF

V: TRBV27
size: NA
J: TRBJ2-7
CDR3: CASSFIDGGYYEQYF

V: TRBV5-1
size: NA
J: TRBJ2-1
CDR3: CASSGVWGEQFF

V: TRBV12-3/TRBV12-4
size: NA
J: TRBJ2-3
CDR3: CASRWGASTDTQYF

V: TRBV4-1
size: NA
J: TRBJ2-7
CDR3: CASSQRVSSYEQYF

V: TRBV20-1
size: NA
J: TRBJ1-5
CDR3: CSASQQGFQPQHF

V: TRBV9
size: NA
J: TRBJ2-4
CDR3: CASSIGQGALGIQYF

V: TRBV2
size: NA
J: TRBJ1-1
CDR3: CASSGYRETEAFF

V: TRBV12-3/TRBV12-4
size: NA
J: TRBJ1-1
CDR3: CASSLDRGGYTEAFF

V: TRBV7-9
size: NA
J: TRBJ1-1
CDR3: CASSAGRGKTEAFF

V: TRBV15
size: NA
J: TRBJ2-7
CDR3: CATRRETGGTYEQYF

V: TRBV4-1
size: NA
J: TRBJ2-7
CDR3: CASSQVRDRAYEQYF

V: TRBV10-1
size: NA
J: TRBJ2-2
CDR3: CASSESGIGTGELFF

V: TRBV28
size: NA
J: TRBJ1-2
CDR3: CASKDYTGYGYTF

V: TRBV11-1
size: medium-sized
J: TRBJ2-7
CDR3: CASSLEYGTSYEQYF

V: TRBV2
size: NA
J: TRBJ2-5
CDR3: CASLQGGETQYF

V: TRBV3-1
size: NA
J: TRBJ2-7
CDR3: CASSPPGQASYEQYF

V: TRBV6-6
size: NA
J: TRBJ2-3
CDR3: CASPKDPGQGADTQYF

V: TRBV20-1
size: NA
J: TRBJ2-3
CDR3: CSARNRGRATDTQYF

V: TRBV15
size: NA
J: TRBJ1-5
CDR3: CATSRDRAANQPQHF

V: TRBV5-4
size: medium-sized
J: TRBJ1-1
CDR3: CASSDSRVMNTEAFF

V: TRBV12-3/TRBV12-4
size: NA
J: TRBJ1-1
CDR3: CASSLGSNTEAFF

V: TRBV5-1
size: NA
J: TRBJ2-1
CDR3: CASSFQTDPYNEQFF

V: TRBV4-1
size: NA
J: TRBJ2-1
CDR3: CASSRRLAGEGEQFF

V: TRBV2
size: medium-sized
J: TRBJ2-1
CDR3: CASGPTSGSSNYNEQFF

V: TRBV10-2
size: NA
J: TRBJ2-3
CDR3: CASIHTDTQYF

V: TRBV2
size: medium-sized
J: TRBJ2-1
CDR3: CASSALTNNEQFF

V: TRBV6-2/TRBV6-3
size: medium-sized
J: TRBJ2-3
CDR3: CASSYGWPDTQYF

V: TRBV20-1
size: NA
J: TRBJ2-7
CDR3: CSAVLAGSSYEQYF

V: TRBV12-3/TRBV12-4
size: NA
J: TRBJ2-7
CDR3: CASSLRREIHEQYF

V: TRBV9
size: NA
J: TRBJ2-7
CDR3: CASSVDPQRAYEQYF

V: TRBV5-4
size: NA
J: TRBJ2-3
CDR3: CASSSGGDTQYF

V: TRBV9
size: NA
J: TRBJ2-2
CDR3: CASSPYPRGRDTGELFF

V: TRBV12-3/TRBV12-4
size: NA
J: TRBJ1-1
CDR3: CASSYDGTANTEAFF